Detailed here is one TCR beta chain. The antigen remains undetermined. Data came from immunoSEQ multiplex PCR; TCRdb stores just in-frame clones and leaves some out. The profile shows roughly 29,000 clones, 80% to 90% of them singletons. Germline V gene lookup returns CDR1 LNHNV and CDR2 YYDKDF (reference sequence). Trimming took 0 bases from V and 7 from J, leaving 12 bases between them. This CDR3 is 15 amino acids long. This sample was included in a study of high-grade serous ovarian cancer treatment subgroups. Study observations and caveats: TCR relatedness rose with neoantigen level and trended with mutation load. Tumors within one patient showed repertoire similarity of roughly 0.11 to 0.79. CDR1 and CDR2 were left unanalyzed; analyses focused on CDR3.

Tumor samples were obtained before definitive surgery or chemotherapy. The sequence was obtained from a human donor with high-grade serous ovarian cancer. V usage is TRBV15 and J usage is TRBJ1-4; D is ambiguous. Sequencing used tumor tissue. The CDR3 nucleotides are TGTGCCACCAGCAGAGATAGTACGGGCCGTGAAAAACTGTTTTTT. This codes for CATSRDSTGREKLFF.